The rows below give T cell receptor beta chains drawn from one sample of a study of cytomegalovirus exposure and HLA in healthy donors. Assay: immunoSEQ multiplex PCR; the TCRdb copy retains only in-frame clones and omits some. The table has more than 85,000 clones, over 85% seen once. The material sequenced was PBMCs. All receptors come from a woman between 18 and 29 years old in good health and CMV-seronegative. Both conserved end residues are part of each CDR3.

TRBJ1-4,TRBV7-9,CASSLLYTRLTGTNEKLFF
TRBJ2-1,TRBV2,CASRTGRASGEQFF
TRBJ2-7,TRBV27,CASSLSTGLAAPWNEQYF
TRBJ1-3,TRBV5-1,CASSSTGEENTIYF
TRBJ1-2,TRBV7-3,CASSLSGTGGYGYTF
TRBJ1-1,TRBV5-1,CASREGGREAFF
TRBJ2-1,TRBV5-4,CASSSTGFYNEQFF
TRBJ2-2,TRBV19,CASSGLPKLELFF
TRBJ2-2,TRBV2,CASSEETGGLVKLFF
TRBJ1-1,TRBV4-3,CASSQGTEDTEAFF
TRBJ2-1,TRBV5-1,CASSLADEQFF
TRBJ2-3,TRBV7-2,CASSLRGSTDTQYF
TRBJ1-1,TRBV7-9,CASSLEQARNTEAFF
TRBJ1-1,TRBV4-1,CASSQKHIGTEAFF
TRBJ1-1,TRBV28,CATLGGARGTEAFF
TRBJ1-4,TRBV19,CASRTGQINEKLFF
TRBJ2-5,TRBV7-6,CASSQNPSATQYF
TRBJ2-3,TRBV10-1,CASKGGGATDTQYF
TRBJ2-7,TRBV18,CASSPPGTGGYEQYF
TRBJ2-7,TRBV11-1,CASSRVGGTYEQYF
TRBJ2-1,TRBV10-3,CAISGLDRSSYNEQFF
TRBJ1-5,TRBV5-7,CASADRGYSNQPQHF
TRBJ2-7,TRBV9,CASSVGVGALEYEQYF
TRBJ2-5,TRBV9,CASSLRGAGVQETQYF
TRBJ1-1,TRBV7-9,CASSGGQGYTEAFF
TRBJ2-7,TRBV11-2,CASSLRGMPEQYF
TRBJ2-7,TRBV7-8,CASSLAGGIREQYF
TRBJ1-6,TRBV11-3,CASSNGLPGSPLHF
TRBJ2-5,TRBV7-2,CASSLARSSGRAIRETQYF
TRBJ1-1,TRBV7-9,CASSFGQGEAFF
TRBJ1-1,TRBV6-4,CASSVSVNTEAFF
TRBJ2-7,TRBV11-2,CASSLSGVLSYEQYF
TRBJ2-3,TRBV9,CASSGRQKADMDTQYF
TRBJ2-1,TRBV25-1,CASSDNSGVYNEQFF
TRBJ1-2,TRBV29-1,CSVAPRTVYGYTF